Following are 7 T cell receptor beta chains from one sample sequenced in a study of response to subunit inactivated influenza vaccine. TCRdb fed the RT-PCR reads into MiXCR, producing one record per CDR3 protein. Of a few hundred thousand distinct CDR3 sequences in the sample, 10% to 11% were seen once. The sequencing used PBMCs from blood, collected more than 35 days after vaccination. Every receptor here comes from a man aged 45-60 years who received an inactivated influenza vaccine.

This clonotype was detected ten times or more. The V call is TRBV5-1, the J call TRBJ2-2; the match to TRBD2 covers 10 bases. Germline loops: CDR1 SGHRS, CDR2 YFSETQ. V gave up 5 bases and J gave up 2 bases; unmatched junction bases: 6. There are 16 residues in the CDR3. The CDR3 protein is CASRFLAGVNTGELFF. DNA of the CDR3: TGCGCCAGCAGATTCCTAGCGGGAGTTAACACCGGGGAGCTGTTTTTT.

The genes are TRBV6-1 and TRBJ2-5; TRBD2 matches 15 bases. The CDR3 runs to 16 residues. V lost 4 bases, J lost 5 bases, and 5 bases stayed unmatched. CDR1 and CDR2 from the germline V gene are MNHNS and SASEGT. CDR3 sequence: CASSGGLAGGHETQYF. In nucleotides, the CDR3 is TGTGCCAGCAGTGGCGGACTAGCGGGGGGGCATGAGACCCAGTACTTC.

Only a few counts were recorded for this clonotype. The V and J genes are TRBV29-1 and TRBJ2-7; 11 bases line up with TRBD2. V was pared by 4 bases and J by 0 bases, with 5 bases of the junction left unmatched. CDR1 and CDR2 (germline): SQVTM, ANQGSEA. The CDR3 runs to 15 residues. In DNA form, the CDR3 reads TGCAGCGTTGGAAAGGGGACTAGCGGCTCCTACGAGCAGTACTTC. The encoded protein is CSVGKGTSGSYEQYF.

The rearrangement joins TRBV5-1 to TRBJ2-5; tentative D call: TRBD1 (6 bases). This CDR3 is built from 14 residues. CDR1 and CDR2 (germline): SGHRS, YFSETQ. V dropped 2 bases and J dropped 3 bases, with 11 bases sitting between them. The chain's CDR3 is CASSFRDKKETQYF. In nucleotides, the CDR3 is TGCGCCAGCAGCTTCCGGGACAAAAAAGAGACCCAGTACTTC. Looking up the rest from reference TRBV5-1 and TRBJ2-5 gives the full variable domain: KAGVTQTPRYLIKTRGQQVTLSCSPISGHRSVSWYQQTPGQGLQFLFEYFSETQRNKGNFPGRFSGRQFSNSRSEMNVSTLELGDSALYLCASSFRDKKETQYFGPGTRLLVL.

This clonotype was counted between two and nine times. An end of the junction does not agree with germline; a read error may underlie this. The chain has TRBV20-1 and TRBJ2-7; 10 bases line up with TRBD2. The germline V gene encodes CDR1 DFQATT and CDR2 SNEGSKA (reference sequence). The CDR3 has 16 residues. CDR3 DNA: TGCTGTGCTAGAGATACTAGCGGGATCCCTTCTCTCGAGCAGTACTTC. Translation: CCARDTSGIPSLEQYF.

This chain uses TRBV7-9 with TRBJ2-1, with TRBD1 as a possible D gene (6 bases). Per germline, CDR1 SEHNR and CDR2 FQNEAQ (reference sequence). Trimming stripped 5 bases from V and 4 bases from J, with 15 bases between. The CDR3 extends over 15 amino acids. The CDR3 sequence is CASSTNRDKYNEQFF. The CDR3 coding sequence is TGTGCCAGCAGCACAAACCGGGACAAGTACAATGAGCAGTTCTTC.

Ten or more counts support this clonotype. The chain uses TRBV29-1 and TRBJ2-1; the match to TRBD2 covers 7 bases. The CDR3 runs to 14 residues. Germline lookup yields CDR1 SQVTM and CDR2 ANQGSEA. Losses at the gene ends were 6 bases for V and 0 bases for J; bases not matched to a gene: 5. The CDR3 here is CSVGGGSSYNEQFF. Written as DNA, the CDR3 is TGCAGCGTGGGGGGGGGTAGCTCCTACAATGAGCAGTTCTTC.